The 5 T cell receptor beta chains listed next were all sequenced from one sample in a study of T cell repertoires in cytomegalovirus infection. Each CDR3 protein is one row after TCRdb ran MiXCR on the reads. The sample records fewer than 850,000 distinct CDR3 sequences, 25% to 30% being singletons. These TCRs' antigens remain unknown. The source material was cultured CD8+ T cells from PBMCs, sampled from culture after CMV antigen stimulation. These receptors all stem from a human donor in good health (CMV status not recorded). Some clones in this sample may be carry-over from other donors' samples.

The chain links TRBV7-9 to TRBJ2-7; maybe TRBD1 (6 bases). This CDR3 comprises 17 residues. CDR1 and CDR2 from the germline V gene are SEHNR and FQNEAQ (reference sequence). V dropped 5 bases and J dropped 3 bases, with 23 bases sitting between them. CDR3 DNA sequence: TGTGCCAGCAGCCCACAAAAACGGGACAAGGGACACTACGAGCAGTACGTC. It translates to CASSPQKRDKGHYEQYV.

This clonotype was seen ten or more times. The V call is TRBV6-1, the J call TRBJ1-5; 8 nucleotides line up with TRBD1. The trim removed 6 bases at V and 4 bases at J, leaving 8 bases unmatched. The germline V gene has CDR1 MNHNS and CDR2 SASEGT. The CDR3 extends over 15 amino acids. The chain's CDR3 is CASSPGTGVNQPQHF. CDR3 nucleotides: TGTGCCAGCAGCCCGGGGACAGGAGTTAATCAGCCCCAGCATTTT.

This sequence joins TRBV12-5 and TRBJ2-1, with D maybe TRBD2 (6 bases). With 8 bases removed from V and 0 bases from J, the gap between germline ends came to 14 bases. The CDR3 has 15 residues. Germline lookup yields CDR1 LGHNT and CDR2 FRNRAP. The CDR3 bases are TGTGCTAGTAGTAATGGGGGGAGCTCCTACAATGAGCAGTTCTTC. Protein sequence: CASSNGGSSYNEQFF.

The chain couples TRBV4-1 to TRBJ1-2, with 8 bases that match TRBD1. After removal of 1 base from V and 2 bases from J, the junction contained 6 bases not matched to a gene. CDR3 length equals 16 residues. Germline lookup yields CDR1 MGHRA and CDR2 YSYEKL. The CDR3 spells CASSQASSGGNYGYTF. CDR3 DNA: TGCGCCAGCAGCCAAGCAAGTTCAGGGGGCAACTATGGCTACACCTTC.

The table lists this clonotype with many counts. The gene calls are TRBV5-4 and TRBJ2-2; unclear D gene. The CDR3 extends over 16 amino acids. In germline, CDR1 is SGHNT, CDR2 YYREEE (reference sequence). V was shortened by 0 bases and J by 4 bases, with 13 bases between the two germline ends. The CDR3 loop reads CASSLVGSRATGELFF. The DNA of the CDR3 is TGTGCCAGCAGCTTGGTAGGGTCGCGAGCCACCGGGGAGCTGTTTTTT.